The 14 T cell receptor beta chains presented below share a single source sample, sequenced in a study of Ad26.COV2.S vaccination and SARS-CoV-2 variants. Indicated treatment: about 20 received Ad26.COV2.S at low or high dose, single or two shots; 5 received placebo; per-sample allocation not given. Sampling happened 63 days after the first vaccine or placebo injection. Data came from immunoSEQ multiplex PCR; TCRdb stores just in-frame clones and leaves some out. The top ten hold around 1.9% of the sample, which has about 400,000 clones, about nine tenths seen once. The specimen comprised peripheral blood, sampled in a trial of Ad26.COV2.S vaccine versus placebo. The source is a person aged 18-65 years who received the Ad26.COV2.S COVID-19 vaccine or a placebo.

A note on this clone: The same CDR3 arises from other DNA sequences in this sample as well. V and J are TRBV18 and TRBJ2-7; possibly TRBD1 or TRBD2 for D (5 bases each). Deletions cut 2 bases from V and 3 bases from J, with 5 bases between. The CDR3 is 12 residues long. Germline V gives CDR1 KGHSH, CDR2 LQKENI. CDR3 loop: CASSPGGYEQYF. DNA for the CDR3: TGTGCCAGCTCACCAGGGGGCTACGAGCAGTACTTC.

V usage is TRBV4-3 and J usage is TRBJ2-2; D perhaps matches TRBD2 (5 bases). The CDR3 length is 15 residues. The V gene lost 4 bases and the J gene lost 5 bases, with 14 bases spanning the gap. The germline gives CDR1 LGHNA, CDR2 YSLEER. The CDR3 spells CASSPSPPGTGELFF. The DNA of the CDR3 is TGCGCCAGCAGCCCATCCCCCCCGGGAACCGGGGAGCTGTTTTTT.

The CDR3 sequence is CASSFVVTGELFF. The CDR3, as DNA: TGTGCCAGCAGTTTTGTTGTCACCGGGGAGCTGTTTTTT. The V and J genes are TRBV2 and TRBJ2-2, with D hard to call. Germline loops: CDR1 SNHLY, CDR2 FYNNEI. CDR3 size: 13 residues. V lost 5 bases and J 4 bases, leaving 8 bases between the germline ends.

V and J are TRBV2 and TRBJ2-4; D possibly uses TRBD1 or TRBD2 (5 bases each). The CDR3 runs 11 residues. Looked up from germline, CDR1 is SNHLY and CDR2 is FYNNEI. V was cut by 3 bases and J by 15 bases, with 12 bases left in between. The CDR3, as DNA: TGTGCCAGCAGTGAGCAGAGGGGATGGTACTTC. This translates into CASSEQRGWYF.

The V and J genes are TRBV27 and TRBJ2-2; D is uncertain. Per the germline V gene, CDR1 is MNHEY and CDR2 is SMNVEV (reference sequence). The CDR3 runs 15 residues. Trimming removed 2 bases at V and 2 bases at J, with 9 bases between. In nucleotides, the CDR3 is TGTGCCAGCAGTTTAGAGGATCCTAACACCGGGGAGCTGTTTTTT. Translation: CASSLEDPNTGELFF.

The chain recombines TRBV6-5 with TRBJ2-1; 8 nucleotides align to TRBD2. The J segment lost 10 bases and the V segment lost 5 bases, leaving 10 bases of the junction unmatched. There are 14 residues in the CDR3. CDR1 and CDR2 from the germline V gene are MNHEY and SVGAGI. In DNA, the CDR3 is TGTGCCAGCAGTATTTCAAGCGGGAGTGGCGAGCAGTTCTTC. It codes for CASSISSGSGEQFF.

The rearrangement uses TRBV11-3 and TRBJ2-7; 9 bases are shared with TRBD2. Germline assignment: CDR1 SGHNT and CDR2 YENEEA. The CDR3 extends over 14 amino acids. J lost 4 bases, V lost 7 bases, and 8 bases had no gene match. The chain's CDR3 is CASTKGLAMYEQYF. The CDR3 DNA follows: TGTGCCAGCACCAAGGGACTAGCTATGTACGAGCAGTACTTC.

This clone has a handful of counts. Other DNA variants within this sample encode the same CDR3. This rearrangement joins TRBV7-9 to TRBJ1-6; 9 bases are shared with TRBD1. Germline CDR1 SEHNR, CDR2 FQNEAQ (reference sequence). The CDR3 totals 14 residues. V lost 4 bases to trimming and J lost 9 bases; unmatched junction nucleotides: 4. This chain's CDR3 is CASSWDRAGSPLHF. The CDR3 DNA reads TGTGCCAGCAGCTGGGACAGGGCAGGTTCACCCCTCCACTTT. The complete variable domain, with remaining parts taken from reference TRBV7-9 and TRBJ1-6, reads DTGVSQNPRHKITKRGQNVTFRCDPISEHNRLYWYRQTLGQGPEFLTYFQNEAQLEKSRLLSDRFSAERPKGSFSTLEIQRTEQGDSAMYLCASSWDRAGSPLHFGNGTRLTVT.

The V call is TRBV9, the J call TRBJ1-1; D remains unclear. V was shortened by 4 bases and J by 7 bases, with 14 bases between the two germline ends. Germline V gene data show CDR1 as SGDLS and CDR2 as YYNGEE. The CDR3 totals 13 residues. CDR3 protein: CASSLIGEGEAFF. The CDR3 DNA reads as TGTGCCAGCAGCCTAATTGGGGAGGGTGAAGCTTTCTTT.

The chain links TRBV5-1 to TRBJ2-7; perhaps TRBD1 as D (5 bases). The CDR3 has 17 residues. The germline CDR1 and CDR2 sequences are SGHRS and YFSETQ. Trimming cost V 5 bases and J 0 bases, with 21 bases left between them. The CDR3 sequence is CASRDGQGGLSSYEQYF. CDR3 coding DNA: TGCGCCAGCAGAGACGGGCAGGGCGGCCTTTCCTCCTACGAGCAGTACTTC.

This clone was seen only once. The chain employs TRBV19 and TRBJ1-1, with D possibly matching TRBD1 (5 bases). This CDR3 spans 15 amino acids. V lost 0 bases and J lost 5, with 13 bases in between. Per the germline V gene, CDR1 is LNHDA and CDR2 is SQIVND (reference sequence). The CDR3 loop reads CASSIDVWGGTEAFF. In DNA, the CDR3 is TGTGCCAGTAGTATAGATGTATGGGGGGGGACTGAAGCTTTCTTT.

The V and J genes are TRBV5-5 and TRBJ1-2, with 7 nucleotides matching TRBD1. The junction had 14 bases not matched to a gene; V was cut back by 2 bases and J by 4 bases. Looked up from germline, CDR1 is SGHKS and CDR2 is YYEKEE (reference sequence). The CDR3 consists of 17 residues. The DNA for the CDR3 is TGTGCCAGCAGCTTCCGGGACAGTTCCCTCCAAGGCTATGGCTACACCTTC. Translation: CASSFRDSSLQGYGYTF. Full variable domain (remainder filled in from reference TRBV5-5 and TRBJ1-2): DAGVTQSPTHLIKTRGQQVTLRCSPISGHKSVSWYQQVLGQGPQFIFQYYEKEERGRGNFPDRFSARQFPNYSSELNVNALLLGDSALYLCASSFRDSSLQGYGYTFGSGTRLTVV.

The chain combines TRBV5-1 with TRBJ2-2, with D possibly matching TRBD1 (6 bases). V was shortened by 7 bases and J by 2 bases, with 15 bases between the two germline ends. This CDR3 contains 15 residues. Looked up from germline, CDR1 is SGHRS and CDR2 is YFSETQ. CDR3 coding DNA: TGCGCCAGCGGCCGGGACACCGGAAACACCGGGGAGCTGTTTTTT. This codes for CASGRDTGNTGELFF.

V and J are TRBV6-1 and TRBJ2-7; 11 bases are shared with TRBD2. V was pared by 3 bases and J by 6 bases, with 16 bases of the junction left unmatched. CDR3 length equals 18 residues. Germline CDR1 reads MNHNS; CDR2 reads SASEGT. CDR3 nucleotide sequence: TGTGCCAGCAGTGACGCGCGCCCCACTAGCGGGAGAAGGAGCGAGCAGTACTTC. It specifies CASSDARPTSGRRSEQYF.